The rows below give T cell receptor beta chains drawn from one sample of a study of cytomegalovirus exposure and HLA in healthy donors. Sequencing was performed with immunoSEQ multiplex PCR; in TCRdb, only in-frame clones are kept and a portion is missing. The repertoire includes roughly 180,000 clones, 70% to 80% of them detected once, and approximately 1.2% sits in the top ten. Material: PBMCs. These receptors originate from a man aged 30 to 39 in good health and CMV-seronegative. Both conserved end residues are part of each CDR3. Each record gives: J gene, V gene, clone size, D gene, CDR3 DNA, CDR3 protein. D genes are given only for firm matches. Clone size is shown for a subset of rows, as once, few, many or a class of expanded clone.

TRBJ2-7	TRBV28	.	TRBD1	TGTGCCAGCCAAACCGGACAGGTACTTTACGAGCAGTACTTC	CASQTGQVLYEQYF
TRBJ2-3	TRBV9	once	TRBD2	TGTGCCAGCAGCAGGACCACTAGCGGATTACAGAATACGCAGTATTTT	CASSRTTSGLQNTQYF
TRBJ2-7	TRBV28	few	.	TGTGCCAGCAGTTTAGCTAACAGGGTCGGCGAGCAGTACTTC	CASSLANRVGEQYF
TRBJ1-5	TRBV30	.	TRBD1	TGTGCCTGGAGTGAGACAGGGGTAGTTCAGCCCCAGCATTTT	CAWSETGVVQPQHF
TRBJ2-5	TRBV5-6	.	TRBD2	TGTGCCAGCAGCTTGGATCAAGGACTAGCGGTACAAGAGACCCAGTACTTC	CASSLDQGLAVQETQYF
TRBJ2-7	TRBV28	.	.	TGTGCCAGCAGTTTTGGAGACTACGAGCAGTACTTC	CASSFGDYEQYF
TRBJ2-7	TRBV19	.	TRBD2	TGTGCCAGTAGTCTAGGACTAGCGGTGTCCTACGAGCAGTACTTC	CASSLGLAVSYEQYF
TRBJ2-1	TRBV7-9	.	TRBD2	TGTGCCAGCAGCCCCCCGAGCGGGAGGGGGAATGAGCAGTTCTTC	CASSPPSGRGNEQFF
TRBJ2-1	TRBV6-6	.	.	TGTGCCAGCAGTTACTCGCAGTACAATGAGCAGTTCTTC	CASSYSQYNEQFF
TRBJ2-6	TRBV5-1	.	TRBD2	TGCGCCAGCAGCTTGGATGTCGTGGGGGGGACCGCTGGGGCCAACGTCCTGACTTTC	CASSLDVVGGTAGANVLTF
TRBJ2-1	TRBV4-3	few	.	TGCGCCAGCAGCCAAATGACTAGCTCCTACAATGAGCAGTTCTTC	CASSQMTSSYNEQFF
TRBJ1-6	TRBV10-3	.	TRBD1	TGTGCCACCTCCGGGACAGCTCGTCCACCCCTCCACTTT	CATSGTARPPLHF
TRBJ1-1	TRBV27	.	.	TGTGCCAGCAGTTTATTGGGCAACACTGAAGCTTTCTTT	CASSLLGNTEAFF